These T cell receptor beta chains were read from a single sample in a study of CD8 T cells in Susac syndrome. TCRdb analysed the immunoSEQ multiplex PCR reads with MiXCR anew, one entry per CDR3 protein. The table lists 110,000 or so distinct CDR3 sequences, 85% to 95% of them singletons. The specimen was CD4+ T cells from PBMCs. Receptors were obtained from a human donor with multiple sclerosis. Both conserved end residues are part of each CDR3. The D gene is left open where the match is weak. A row's size may be missing; if present it is once, few, many or a size class.

abundance	d_gene	v_gene	j_gene	CDR3aa	CDR3nt
-	-	TRBV7-6	TRBJ1-2	CASSLDQGITYGYTF	TGTGCCAGCAGCTTAGATCAGGGGATTACCTATGGCTACACCTTC
once	-	TRBV7-2	TRBJ1-6	CASSFLENSPLHF	TGTGCCAGCAGCTTTCTTGAAAATTCACCCCTCCACTTT
-	TRBD2	TRBV7-2	TRBJ2-1	CASSLAASGGNEQFF	TGTGCCAGCAGCTTAGCTGCTAGCGGGGGGAATGAGCAGTTCTTC
-	-	TRBV6-6	TRBJ2-5	CASTPSRGETQYF	TGTGCCAGCACCCCCTCACGGGGAGAGACCCAGTACTTC
-	-	TRBV20-1	TRBJ2-2	CSAYRGTGELFF	TGCAGTGCATATAGAGGCACCGGGGAGCTGTTTTTT
few	TRBD1	TRBV6-2/TRBV6-3	TRBJ1-1	CASSTSGQGNTEAFF	TGTGCCAGCAGCACAAGCGGACAGGGGAACACTGAAGCTTTCTTT
-	-	TRBV3-1	TRBJ1-2	CASSHRTAGYTF	TGTGCCAGCAGCCATCGGACAGCGGGCTACACCTTC
once	-	TRBV30	TRBJ1-5	CAWKPGEGNQPQHF	TGTGCCTGGAAGCCTGGTGAGGGAAATCAGCCCCAGCATTTT
-	-	TRBV29-1	TRBJ1-1	CSVVTRSTEAFF	TGCAGCGTTGTAACGAGGAGCACTGAAGCTTTCTTT
-	-	TRBV6-1	TRBJ1-1	CASSGADSVNTEAFF	TGTGCCAGCAGTGGAGCGGACAGCGTGAACACTGAAGCTTTCTTT
-	-	TRBV5-4	TRBJ2-7	CASSATGREQYF	TGTGCCAGCAGTGCGACAGGGAGGGAGCAGTACTTC
-	TRBD1	TRBV6-5	TRBJ2-5	CASSPRDRMPQYF	TGTGCCAGCAGTCCCCGGGACAGGATGCCCCAGTACTTC
-	TRBD1	TRBV10-2	TRBJ2-5	CASRGQGLRETQYF	TGCGCCAGCAGAGGACAGGGGCTGAGGGAGACCCAGTACTTC
-	-	TRBV5-1	TRBJ2-3	CASTPLGTDTQYF	TGCGCCAGCACTCCGTTGGGCACAGATACGCAGTATTTT
few	-	TRBV12-3/TRBV12-4	TRBJ2-5	CASSPGTYQETQYF	TGTGCCAGCAGTCCGGGAACCTACCAAGAGACCCAGTACTTC
-	-	TRBV7-9	TRBJ1-4	CASSSSGHRNEKLFF	TGTGCCAGCAGCTCGTCAGGGCATAGAAACGAAAAACTGTTTTTT
-	-	TRBV28	TRBJ1-1	CASSLARAREAFF	TGTGCCAGCAGTCTCGCCCGGGCCCGTGAAGCTTTCTTT
-	-	TRBV7-6	TRBJ1-5	CASSLGPGANQPQHF	TGTGCCAGCAGCTTAGGGCCGGGAGCGAATCAGCCCCAGCATTTT
few	TRBD1	TRBV4-1	TRBJ2-7	CASRSRRTGVDEQYF	TGCGCCAGCAGGAGCAGGCGGACAGGGGTGGACGAGCAGTACTTC
-	-	TRBV20-1	TRBJ1-1	CSASEGYGWGTEAFF	TGCAGTGCTTCTGAAGGATATGGTTGGGGCACTGAAGCTTTCTTT
-	TRBD1	TRBV4-2	TRBJ2-3	CASSQEDRVGTDTQYF	TGTGCCAGCAGCCAAGAGGACAGGGTGGGCACAGATACGCAGTATTTT
-	-	TRBV7-3	TRBJ2-2	CASNPLQAGELFF	TGTGCCAGCAATCCCCTCCAGGCCGGGGAGCTGTTTTTT
-	-	TRBV19	TRBJ2-2	CASSIGAGWAGELFF	TGTGCCAGTAGTATTGGTGCAGGGTGGGCCGGGGAGCTGTTTTTT
-	TRBD1	TRBV29-1	TRBJ1-1	CSVGDRATEAFF	TGCAGCGTTGGTGACAGGGCCACTGAAGCTTTCTTT
once	-	TRBV5-6	TRBJ2-3	CASSPRGSTDTQYF	TGTGCCAGCAGCCCCAGGGGAAGCACAGATACGCAGTATTTT
-	-	TRBV9	TRBJ1-3	CASSVDVSGNTIYF	TGTGCCAGCAGCGTTGACGTGTCTGGAAACACCATATATTTT
-	-	TRBV20-1	TRBJ1-2	CSASPGPPNYGYTF	TGCAGTGCTAGTCCGGGCCCCCCTAACTATGGCTACACCTTC
-	-	TRBV30	TRBJ1-1	CAWSKVRQGMMEAFF	TGTGCCTGGAGTAAGGTCCGCCAGGGGATGATGGAAGCTTTCTTT
once	TRBD1	TRBV28	TRBJ2-7	CASSYLLDRTGSYKQYF	TGTGCCAGCAGCTACCTCTTGGATCGGACAGGTTCCTATAAGCAGTACTTC
-	-	TRBV5-1	TRBJ1-2	CASSLATGDGYGYTF	TGCGCCAGCAGCTTGGCCACGGGAGACGGCTATGGCTACACCTTC
-	-	TRBV19	TRBJ1-1	CASSIDPAQRITEAFF	TGTGCCAGTAGTATCGACCCAGCACAACGGATCACTGAAGCTTTCTTT
-	-	TRBV30	TRBJ1-1	CAWSEVARRDLEAFF	TGTGCCTGGAGTGAAGTCGCCAGGCGGGATCTTGAAGCTTTCTTT
-	TRBD1	TRBV6-1	TRBJ2-7	CASTGTGVGEQYF	TGTGCCAGCACCGGGACAGGGGTCGGCGAGCAGTACTTC
-	-	TRBV6-5	TRBJ2-3	CASSYSYEADTQYF	TGTGCCAGCAGTTACTCGTACGAGGCAGATACGCAGTATTTT
-	-	TRBV19	TRBJ1-1	CASSTTPHSIGGDTEAFF	TGTGCCAGTAGTACTACTCCCCACTCGATCGGAGGGGACACTGAAGCTTTCTTT
-	-	TRBV28	TRBJ2-7	CASSPVRVNGEQYF	TGTGCCAGCAGCCCGGTCAGGGTGAATGGCGAGCAGTACTTC
-	TRBD1	TRBV6-5	TRBJ1-1	CASRIDRGRRAFF	TGTGCCAGCAGGATAGACAGGGGACGTCGAGCTTTCTTT
-	TRBD1	TRBV12-5	TRBJ1-2	CASGQGTAYGYTF	TGTGCTAGTGGTCAAGGGACAGCCTATGGCTACACCTTC
-	TRBD1	TRBV5-1	TRBJ1-4	CASSRQGTVGEKLFF	TGCGCCAGCAGCCGACAGGGGACGGTCGGTGAAAAACTGTTTTTT
-	-	TRBV19	TRBJ1-2	CASSPTGPNYGYTF	TGTGCCAGTAGTCCCACAGGGCCCAACTATGGCTACACCTTC
-	-	TRBV24-1	TRBJ2-7	CATSDRFPERSSYEQYF	TGTGCCACCAGTGACCGTTTTCCGGAAAGAAGCTCCTACGAGCAGTACTTC
-	-	TRBV11-1	TRBJ2-5	CASSFAGHQETQYF	TGTGCCAGCAGCTTCGCGGGACACCAAGAGACCCAGTACTTC
-	TRBD2	TRBV5-1	TRBJ2-1	CASSLVGTSEPNEQFF	TGCGCCAGCAGCTTGGTGGGGACTAGCGAACCCAATGAGCAGTTCTTC
-	-	TRBV6-5	TRBJ1-4	CASFPISGGVGKLFF	TGTGCCAGCTTCCCCATATCTGGGGGCGTCGGAAAACTGTTTTTT
-	TRBD2	TRBV25-1	TRBJ2-7	CASSVAGIYEQYF	TGTGCCAGCAGTGTAGCGGGGATCTACGAGCAGTACTTC
-	TRBD1	TRBV28	TRBJ2-7	CASSPTTGIKNEQYF	TGTGCCAGCAGTCCCACGACAGGGATAAAGAACGAGCAGTACTTC
-	-	TRBV7-9	TRBJ1-2	CASSLGGVKDYGYTF	TGTGCCAGCAGCTTAGGAGGGGTGAAGGACTATGGCTACACCTTC
few	-	TRBV28	TRBJ1-3	CASSFENTIYF	TGTGCCAGCAGTTTTGAGAACACCATATATTTT
-	TRBD1	TRBV12-3/TRBV12-4	TRBJ1-5	CASSSDRGRYQPQHF	TGTGCCAGCAGCTCTGACAGGGGAAGGTATCAGCCCCAGCATTTT
-	-	TRBV5-1	TRBJ2-7	CASSLASGRYEQYF	TGCGCCAGCAGCTTGGCATCAGGCCGGTACGAGCAGTACTTC
-	TRBD1	TRBV6-6	TRBJ2-7	CASSYGTGIEQYF	TGTGCCAGCAGTTACGGGACAGGTATCGAGCAGTACTTC
-	-	TRBV20-1	TRBJ1-2	CSFPSGLGGYGYTF	TGCAGTTTCCCATCCGGGCTCGGGGGCTATGGCTACACCTTC
-	-	TRBV29-1	TRBJ1-2	CSVLQYGYTF	TGCAGCGTTTTACAATATGGCTACACCTTC
-	TRBD2	TRBV6-2/TRBV6-3	TRBJ2-1	CASSSRTSGSSYNEQFF	TGTGCCAGCAGCTCTAGGACTAGCGGGAGCTCCTACAATGAGCAGTTCTTC
-	-	TRBV19	TRBJ1-1	CASSSFADRNTEAFF	TGTGCCAGTAGTAGTTTTGCGGACAGGAACACTGAAGCTTTCTTT
-	-	TRBV12-3/TRBV12-4	TRBJ1-4	CASAGARNEKLFF	TGTGCCAGCGCCGGGGCTCGCAATGAAAAACTGTTTTTT
-	-	TRBV20-1	TRBJ2-7	CSARMGDEQYF	TGCAGTGCTAGGATGGGGGACGAGCAGTACTTC